The entry below gives a single TCR beta chain sequence along with its context. What it binds is not known. These data come from a study of OX40 agonist ivuxolimab in advanced cancers. Study results and caveats: Certain nonresponders likewise exhibited a low normalized T-cell clonal expansion.

Sequencing used immunoSEQ multiplex PCR; TCRdb keeps in-frame clones, though not all of them. The repertoire has some 110,000 clones, around 95% of them found once; the top ten carry more than 0.15%. The specimen was CD4+ or CD8+ T cells sorted from blood, collected in a trial of the OX40 agonist ivuxolimab. This clonotype was sampled from an adult with an advanced solid tumor such as melanoma, head and neck, liver or kidney cancer.

The CDR3 DNA reads TGTGCCAGCAGCTTAGTGGCAGGGGCCGAGACCCAGTACTTC. Amino acid sequence: CASSLVAGAETQYF. This chain connects TRBV7-9 to TRBJ2-5, with D maybe TRBD1 (6 bases). The CDR3 consists of 14 residues. Germline V lookup: CDR1 SEHNR, CDR2 FQNEAQ (reference sequence). The V end was cut by 1 base, the J end by 5 bases, with 11 bases between.